The sequence of this T cell receptor (beta chain) was determined in a study of cytomegalovirus exposure and HLA in healthy donors. With 5 bases clipped from V and 11 bases from J, the junction kept 8 bases outside the gene matches. CDR1 is LNHDA and CDR2 is SQIVND in the germline V gene (reference sequence). The CDR3 contains 14 residues. This table comes from immunoSEQ multiplex PCR, and its TCRdb copy is limited to in-frame clones, with some not included. The sample has about 150,000 clones; 65% to 90% are singletons. The chain combines TRBV19 with TRBJ2-1; 11 bases are a match to TRBD2. The sequencing sample was made of PBMCs. The receptor comes from a young man in good health and CMV-seropositive. Here the CDR3 DNA reads TGTGCCAGTAGTGATGGGGCTAGCGGGAGGCAGCAGTTCTTC. Protein product: CASSDGASGRQQFF.